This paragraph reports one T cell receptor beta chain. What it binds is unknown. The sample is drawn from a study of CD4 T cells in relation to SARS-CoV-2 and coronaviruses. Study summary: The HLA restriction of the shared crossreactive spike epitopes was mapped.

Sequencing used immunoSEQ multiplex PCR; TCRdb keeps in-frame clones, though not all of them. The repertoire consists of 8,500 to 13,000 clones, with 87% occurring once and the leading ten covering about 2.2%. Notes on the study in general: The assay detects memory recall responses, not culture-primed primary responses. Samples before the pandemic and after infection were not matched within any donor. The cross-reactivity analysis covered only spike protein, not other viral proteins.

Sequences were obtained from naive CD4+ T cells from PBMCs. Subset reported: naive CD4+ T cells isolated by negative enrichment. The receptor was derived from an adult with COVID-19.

The CDR3 here is CASSRDNSYEQYF. DNA for the CDR3: TGTGCCAGCAGCAGGGACAACTCCTACGAGCAGTACTTC. The genes are TRBV6-2 or TRBV6-3 and TRBJ2-7; a weak D match, TRBD1 (6 bases). V shed 6 bases and J shed 0 bases, with 9 bases lying between them. From germline, CDR1 is MNHEY and CDR2 SVGEGT. The CDR3 loop spans 13 amino acids.